This T cell receptor (beta chain) was documented in a study of technical replicates of blood from several donors. This CDR3 comprises 16 residues. Germline V CDR1 and CDR2: PRHDT, FYEKMQ (reference sequence). V was cut by 6 bases and J by 1 base, with 18 bases left in between. Generated by immunoSEQ multiplex PCR, the TCRdb table keeps only in-frame clones and is missing some. The profile shows over 60,000 clones, roughly 93% of them singletons. The sequenced material came from T cells isolated from PBMCs. The receptor comes from a human donor in good health. This rearrangement joins TRBV13 to TRBJ1-2; the D is unclear. The CDR3 sequence: CASSSAGLSGNYGYTF. CDR3 bases: TGTGCCAGCAGTTCTGCCGGATTATCGGGTAACTATGGCTACACCTTC.